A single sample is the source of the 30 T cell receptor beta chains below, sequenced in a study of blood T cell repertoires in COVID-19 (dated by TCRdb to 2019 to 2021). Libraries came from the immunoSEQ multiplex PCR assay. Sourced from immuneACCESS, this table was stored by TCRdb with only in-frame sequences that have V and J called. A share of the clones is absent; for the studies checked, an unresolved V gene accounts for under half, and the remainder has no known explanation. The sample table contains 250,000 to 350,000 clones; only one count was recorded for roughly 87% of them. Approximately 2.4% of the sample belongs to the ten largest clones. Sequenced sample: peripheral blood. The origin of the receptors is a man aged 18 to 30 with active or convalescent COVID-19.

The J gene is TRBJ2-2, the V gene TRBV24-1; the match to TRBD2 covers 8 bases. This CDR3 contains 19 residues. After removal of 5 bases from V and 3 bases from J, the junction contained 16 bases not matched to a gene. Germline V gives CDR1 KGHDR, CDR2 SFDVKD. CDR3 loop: CATSGRGGKSGLDTGELFF. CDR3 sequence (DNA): TGTGCCACCAGTGGTCGGGGGGGCAAATCGGGGCTCGACACCGGGGAGCTGTTTTTT.

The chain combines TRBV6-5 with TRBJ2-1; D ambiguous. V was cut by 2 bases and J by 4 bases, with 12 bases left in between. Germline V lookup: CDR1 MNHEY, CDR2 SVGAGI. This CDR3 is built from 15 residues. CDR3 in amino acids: CASSYGHPFYNEQFF. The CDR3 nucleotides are TGTGCCAGCAGTTACGGCCACCCCTTTTACAATGAGCAGTTCTTC.

The CDR3 nucleotides read TGTGCCATCAGTGAGTTGACAGGGGCAAATGGCTACACCTTC. It encodes CAISELTGANGYTF. The V call is TRBV10-3, the J call TRBJ1-2; 8 nucleotides align to TRBD1. The CDR3 totals 14 residues. V was clipped by 1 base and J by 6 bases; unmatched bases: 4. The V gene's germline CDR1 is ENHRY and CDR2 SYGVKD.

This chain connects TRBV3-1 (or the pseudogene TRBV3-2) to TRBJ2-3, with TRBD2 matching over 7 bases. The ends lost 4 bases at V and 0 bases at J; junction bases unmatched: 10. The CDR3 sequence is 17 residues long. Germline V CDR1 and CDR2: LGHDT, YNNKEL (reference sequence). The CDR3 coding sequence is TGTGCCAGCAGCCGAGGTCGGCTAGCGGTAAGCACAGATACGCAGTATTTT. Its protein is CASSRGRLAVSTDTQYF.

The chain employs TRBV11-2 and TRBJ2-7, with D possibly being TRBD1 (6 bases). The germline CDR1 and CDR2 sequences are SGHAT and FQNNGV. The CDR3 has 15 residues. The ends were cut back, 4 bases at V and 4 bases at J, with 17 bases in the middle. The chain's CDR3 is CASSSQAGAIYEQYF. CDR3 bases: TGTGCCAGCAGCTCCCAGGCAGGGGCGATTTACGAGCAGTACTTC. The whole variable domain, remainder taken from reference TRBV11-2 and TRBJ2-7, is EAGVAQSPRYKIIEKRQSVAFWCNPISGHATLYWYQQILGQGPKLLIQFQNNGVVDDSQLPKDRFSAERLKGVDSTLKIQPAKLEDSAVYLCASSSQAGAIYEQYFGPGTRLTVT.

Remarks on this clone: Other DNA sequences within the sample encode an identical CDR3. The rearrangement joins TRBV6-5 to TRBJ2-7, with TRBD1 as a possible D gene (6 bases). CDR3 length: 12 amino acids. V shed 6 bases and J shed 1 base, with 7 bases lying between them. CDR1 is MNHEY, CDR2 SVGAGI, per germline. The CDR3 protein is CASRTGSYEQYF. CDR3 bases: TGTGCCAGCAGGACAGGTTCCTACGAGCAGTACTTC.

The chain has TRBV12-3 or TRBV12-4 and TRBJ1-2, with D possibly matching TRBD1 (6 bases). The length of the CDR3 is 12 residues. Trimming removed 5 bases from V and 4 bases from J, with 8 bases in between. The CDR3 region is CASSRTVYGYTF. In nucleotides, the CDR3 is TGTGCCAGCAGTAGGACAGTCTATGGCTACACCTTC.

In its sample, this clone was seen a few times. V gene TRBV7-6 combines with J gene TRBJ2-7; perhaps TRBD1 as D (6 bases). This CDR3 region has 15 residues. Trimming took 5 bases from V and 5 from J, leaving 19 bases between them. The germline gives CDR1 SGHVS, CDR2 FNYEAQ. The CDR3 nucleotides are TGTGCCAGCAGCGGCTTGACAGGCCCCGGGCACGAGCAGTACTTC. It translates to CASSGLTGPGHEQYF.

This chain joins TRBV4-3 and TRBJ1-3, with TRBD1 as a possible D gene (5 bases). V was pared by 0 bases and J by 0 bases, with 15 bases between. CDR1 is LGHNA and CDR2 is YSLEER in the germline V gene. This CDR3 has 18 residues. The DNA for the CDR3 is TGCGCCAGCAGCCAAGATAGATCCCGGGGGAACTCTGGAAACACCATATATTTT. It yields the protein CASSQDRSRGNSGNTIYF.

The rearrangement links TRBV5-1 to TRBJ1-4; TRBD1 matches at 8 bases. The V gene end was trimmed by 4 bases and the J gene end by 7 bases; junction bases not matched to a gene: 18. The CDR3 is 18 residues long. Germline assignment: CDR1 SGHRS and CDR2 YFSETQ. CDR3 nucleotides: TGCGCCAGCAGCCCGAACCAATTCGGGACAGGCGTTTTTGAAAAACTGTTTTTT. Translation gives CASSPNQFGTGVFEKLFF.

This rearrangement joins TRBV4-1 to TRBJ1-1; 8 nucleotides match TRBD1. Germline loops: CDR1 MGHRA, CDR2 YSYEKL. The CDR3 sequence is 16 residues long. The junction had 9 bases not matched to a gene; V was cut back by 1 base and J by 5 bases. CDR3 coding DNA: TGCGCCAGCAGCCAAGCCCTACAGGGGGGGGAAACTGAAGCTTTCTTT. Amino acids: CASSQALQGGETEAFF.

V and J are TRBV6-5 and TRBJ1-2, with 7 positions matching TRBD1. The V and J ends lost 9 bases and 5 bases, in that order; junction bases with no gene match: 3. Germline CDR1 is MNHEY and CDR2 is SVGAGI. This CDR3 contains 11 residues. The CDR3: CASGTVYGYTF. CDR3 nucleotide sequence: TGTGCCAGTGGGACAGTATATGGCTACACCTTC.

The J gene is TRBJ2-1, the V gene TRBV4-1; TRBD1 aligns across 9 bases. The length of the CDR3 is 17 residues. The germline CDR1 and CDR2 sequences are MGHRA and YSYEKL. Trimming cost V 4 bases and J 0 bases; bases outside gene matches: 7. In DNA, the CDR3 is TGCGCCAGCAGCCGTGGGACAGGGCGAAGCTCCTACAATGAGCAGTTCTTC. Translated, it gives CASSRGTGRSSYNEQFF.

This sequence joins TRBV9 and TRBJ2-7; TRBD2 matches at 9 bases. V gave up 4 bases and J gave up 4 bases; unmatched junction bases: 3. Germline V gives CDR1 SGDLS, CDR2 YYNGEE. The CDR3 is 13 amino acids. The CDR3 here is CASSRAGGYEQYF. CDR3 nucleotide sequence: TGTGCCAGCAGCCGCGCGGGAGGGTACGAGCAGTACTTC.

CDR3 DNA: TGTGCCTGGCCCTGTCGCAGTCGTTATGGCTACACCTTC. It codes for CAWPCRSRYGYTF. The genes are TRBV19 and TRBJ1-2; unclear D gene. CDR1 is LNHDA and CDR2 is SQIVND in the germline V gene (reference sequence). V was clipped by 11 bases and J by 5 bases, with 18 bases between them. The CDR3 totals 13 residues. Drawing the rest from reference TRBV19 and TRBJ1-2, the complete variable domain is DGGITQSPKYLFRKEGQNVTLSCEQNLNHDAMYWYRQDPGQGLRLIYYSQIVNDFQKGDIAEGYSVSREKKESFPLTVTSAQKNPTAFYLCAWPCRSRYGYTFGSGTRLTVV.

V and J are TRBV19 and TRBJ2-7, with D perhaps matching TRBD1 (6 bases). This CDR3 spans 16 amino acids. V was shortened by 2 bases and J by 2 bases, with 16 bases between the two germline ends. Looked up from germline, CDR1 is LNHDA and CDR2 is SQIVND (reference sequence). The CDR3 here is CASSINPMDRAYEQYF. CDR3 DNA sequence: TGTGCCAGTAGTATAAACCCCATGGACAGAGCCTACGAGCAGTACTTC.

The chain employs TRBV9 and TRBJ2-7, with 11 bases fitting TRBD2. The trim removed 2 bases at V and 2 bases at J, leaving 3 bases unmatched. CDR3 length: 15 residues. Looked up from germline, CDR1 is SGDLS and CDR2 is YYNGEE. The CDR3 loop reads CASSVGTSGTYEQYF. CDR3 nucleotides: TGTGCCAGCAGCGTTGGGACTAGCGGCACCTACGAGCAGTACTTC.

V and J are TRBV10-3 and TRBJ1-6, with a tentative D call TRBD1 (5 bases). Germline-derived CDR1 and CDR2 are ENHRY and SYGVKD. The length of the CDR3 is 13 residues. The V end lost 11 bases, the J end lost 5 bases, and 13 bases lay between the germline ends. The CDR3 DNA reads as TGTGCCGCTAGCAGGGAGGATAATTCACCCCTCCACTTT. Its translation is CAASREDNSPLHF.

The CDR3 DNA reads TGTGCCAGCAGCCCCGACCGGAGCTCCTATAATTCACCCCTCCACTTT. It is translated as CASSPDRSSYNSPLHF. This chain connects TRBV3-1 (or the pseudogene TRBV3-2) to TRBJ1-6, with D unresolved. Trimming stripped 4 bases from V and 0 bases from J, with 10 bases between. CDR1 is LGHDT and CDR2 is YNNKEL in the germline V gene (reference sequence). The CDR3 runs 16 residues.

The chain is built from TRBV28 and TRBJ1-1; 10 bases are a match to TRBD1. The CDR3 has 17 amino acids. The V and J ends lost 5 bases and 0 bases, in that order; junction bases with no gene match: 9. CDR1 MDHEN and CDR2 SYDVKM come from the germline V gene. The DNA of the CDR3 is TGTGCCAGCAGTATATCGGACAGGGGGGCAATGAACACTGAAGCTTTCTTT. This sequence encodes CASSISDRGAMNTEAFF.

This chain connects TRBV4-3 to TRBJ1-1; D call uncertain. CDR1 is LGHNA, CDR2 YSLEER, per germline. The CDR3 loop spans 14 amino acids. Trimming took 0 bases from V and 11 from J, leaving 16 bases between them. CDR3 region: CASSQDPGISVAFF. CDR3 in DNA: TGCGCCAGCAGCCAAGATCCGGGTATTAGTGTGGCTTTCTTT.

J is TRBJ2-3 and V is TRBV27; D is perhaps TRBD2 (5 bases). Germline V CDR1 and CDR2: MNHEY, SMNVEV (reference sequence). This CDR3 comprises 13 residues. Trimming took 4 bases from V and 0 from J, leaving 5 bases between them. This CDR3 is CASSSGSTDTQYF. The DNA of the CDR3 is TGTGCCAGCAGTTCGGGAAGCACAGATACGCAGTATTTT.

The CDR3 loop is CASSLGRGTYEQYF. The CDR3 DNA reads as TGTGCCAGCAGCTTAGGTAGGGGGACCTACGAGCAGTACTTC. The rearrangement joins TRBV7-8 to TRBJ2-7; TRBD1 is a possible D gene (6 bases). V gave up 1 base and J gave up 2 bases, with 9 bases separating them. The length of the CDR3 is 14 residues. CDR1 and CDR2 (germline): SGHVS, FQNEAQ.

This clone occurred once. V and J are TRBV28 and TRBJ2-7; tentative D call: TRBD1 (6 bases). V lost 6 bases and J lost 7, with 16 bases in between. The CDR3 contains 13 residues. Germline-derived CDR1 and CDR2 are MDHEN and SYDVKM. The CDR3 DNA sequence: TGTGCCAGCAGAGGCAGGGGTTTTTGGGAGCAGTACTTC. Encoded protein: CASRGRGFWEQYF.

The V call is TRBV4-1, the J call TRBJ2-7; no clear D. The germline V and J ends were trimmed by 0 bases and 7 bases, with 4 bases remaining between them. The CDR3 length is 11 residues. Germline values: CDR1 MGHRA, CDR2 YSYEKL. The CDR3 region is CASSQDREQYF. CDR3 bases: TGCGCCAGCAGCCAAGATCGGGAGCAGTACTTC.

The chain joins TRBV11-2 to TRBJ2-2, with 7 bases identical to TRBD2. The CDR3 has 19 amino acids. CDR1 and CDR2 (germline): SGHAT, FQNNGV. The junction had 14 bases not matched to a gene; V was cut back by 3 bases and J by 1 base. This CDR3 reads CASSLNRAGMNRNTGELFF. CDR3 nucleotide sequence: TGTGCCAGCAGCTTGAACCGAGCGGGAATGAATAGGAACACCGGGGAGCTGTTTTTT. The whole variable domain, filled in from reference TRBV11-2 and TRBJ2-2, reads EAGVAQSPRYKIIEKRQSVAFWCNPISGHATLYWYQQILGQGPKLLIQFQNNGVVDDSQLPKDRFSAERLKGVDSTLKIQPAKLEDSAVYLCASSLNRAGMNRNTGELFFGEGSRLTVL.

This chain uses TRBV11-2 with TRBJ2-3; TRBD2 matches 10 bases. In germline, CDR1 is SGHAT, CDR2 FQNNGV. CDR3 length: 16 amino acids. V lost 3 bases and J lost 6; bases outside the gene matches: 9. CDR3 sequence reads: CASSFSAGGGKDTQYF. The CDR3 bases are TGTGCCAGCAGCTTTTCAGCGGGAGGGGGTAAGGATACGCAGTATTTT.

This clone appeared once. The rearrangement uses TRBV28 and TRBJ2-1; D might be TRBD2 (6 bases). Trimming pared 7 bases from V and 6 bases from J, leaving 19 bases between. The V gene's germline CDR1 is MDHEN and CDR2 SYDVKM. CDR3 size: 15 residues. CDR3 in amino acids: CASMRRGSLGNEQFF. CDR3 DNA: TGTGCCAGCATGAGGAGGGGATCTCTTGGCAATGAGCAGTTCTTC.

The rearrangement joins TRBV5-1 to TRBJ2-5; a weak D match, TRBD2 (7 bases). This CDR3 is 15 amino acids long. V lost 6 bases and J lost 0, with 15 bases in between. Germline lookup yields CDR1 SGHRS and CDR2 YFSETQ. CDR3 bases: TGCGCCAGCACTCGTAACGGGGGGCACCAAGAGACCCAGTACTTC. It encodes CASTRNGGHQETQYF.

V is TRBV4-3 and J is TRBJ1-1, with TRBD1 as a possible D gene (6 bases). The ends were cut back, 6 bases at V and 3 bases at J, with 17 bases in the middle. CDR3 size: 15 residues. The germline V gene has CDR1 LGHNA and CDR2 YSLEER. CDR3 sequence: CASSPADRDHTEAFF. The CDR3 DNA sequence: TGCGCCAGCAGTCCGGCGGACAGAGACCACACTGAAGCTTTCTTT.